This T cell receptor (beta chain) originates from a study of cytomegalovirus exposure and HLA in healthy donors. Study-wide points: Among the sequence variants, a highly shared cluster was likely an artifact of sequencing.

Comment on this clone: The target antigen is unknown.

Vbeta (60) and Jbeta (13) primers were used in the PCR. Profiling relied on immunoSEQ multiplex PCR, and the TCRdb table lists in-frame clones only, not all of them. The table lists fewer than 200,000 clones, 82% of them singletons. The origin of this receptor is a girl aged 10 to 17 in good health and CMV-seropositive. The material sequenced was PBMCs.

CDR3 DNA: TGTGCCAGCAGCGTAGGAATAGGAGGAGAGACCCAGTACTTC. Protein product: CASSVGIGGETQYF. This chain uses TRBV9 with TRBJ2-5; D is perhaps TRBD2 (5 bases). This CDR3 comprises 14 residues. V was trimmed by 0 bases and J by 4 bases, leaving 10 bases between them. Germline V gene sequence: CDR1 SGDLS, CDR2 YYNGEE.